This T cell receptor beta chain was documented in a study of blood T cell repertoires in COVID-19. As for the study in general: Acute-phase and convalescent COVID-19 samples originated in the United States, Italy and Spain. From T cells, B-cell-depleted T cells, or PBMCs came the material, which was cDNA or gDNA.

CDR1 and CDR2 from the germline V gene are SQVTM and ANQGSEA. This CDR3 is built from 12 residues. Trimming removed 4 bases from V and 7 bases from J; junction bases left unmatched: 7. Authors' data handling: Nucleated cell number was recorded as an estimate derived from reference gene primer amplification. TCRdb keeps only in-frame clones here, not all; method: immunoSEQ multiplex PCR. V and J calls plus clone size are reproduced from that table; the DNA served to infer D and trimming. The sample shows about 64,000 clones, approximately 90% of them seen only once. This sequence was found in a human donor in a cohort sampled during active COVID-19. This chain links TRBV29-1 with TRBJ2-7, with 7 nucleotides matching TRBD1. Sequences were obtained from peripheral blood. CDR3 bases: TGCAGCGTTGCTGAGACAGGGAGTGAGCAGTACTTC. The encoded protein is CSVAETGSEQYF.